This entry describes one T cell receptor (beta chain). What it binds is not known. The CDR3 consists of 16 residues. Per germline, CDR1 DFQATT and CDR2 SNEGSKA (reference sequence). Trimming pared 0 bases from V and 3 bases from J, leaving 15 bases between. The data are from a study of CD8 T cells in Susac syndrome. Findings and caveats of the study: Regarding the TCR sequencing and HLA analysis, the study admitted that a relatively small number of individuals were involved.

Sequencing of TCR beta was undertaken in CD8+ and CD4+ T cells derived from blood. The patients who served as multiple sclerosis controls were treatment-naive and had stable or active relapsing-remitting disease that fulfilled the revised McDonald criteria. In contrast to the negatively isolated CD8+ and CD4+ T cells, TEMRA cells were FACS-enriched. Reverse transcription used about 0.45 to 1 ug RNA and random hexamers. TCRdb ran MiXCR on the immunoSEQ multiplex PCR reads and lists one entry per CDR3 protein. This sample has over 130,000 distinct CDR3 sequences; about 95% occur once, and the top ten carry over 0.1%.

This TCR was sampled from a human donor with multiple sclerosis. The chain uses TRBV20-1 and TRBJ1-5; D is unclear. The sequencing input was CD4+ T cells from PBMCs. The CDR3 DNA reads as TGCAGTGCTAGAGATCGGCCACTATCGTCCAATCAGCCCCAGCATTTT. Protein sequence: CSARDRPLSSNQPQHF.